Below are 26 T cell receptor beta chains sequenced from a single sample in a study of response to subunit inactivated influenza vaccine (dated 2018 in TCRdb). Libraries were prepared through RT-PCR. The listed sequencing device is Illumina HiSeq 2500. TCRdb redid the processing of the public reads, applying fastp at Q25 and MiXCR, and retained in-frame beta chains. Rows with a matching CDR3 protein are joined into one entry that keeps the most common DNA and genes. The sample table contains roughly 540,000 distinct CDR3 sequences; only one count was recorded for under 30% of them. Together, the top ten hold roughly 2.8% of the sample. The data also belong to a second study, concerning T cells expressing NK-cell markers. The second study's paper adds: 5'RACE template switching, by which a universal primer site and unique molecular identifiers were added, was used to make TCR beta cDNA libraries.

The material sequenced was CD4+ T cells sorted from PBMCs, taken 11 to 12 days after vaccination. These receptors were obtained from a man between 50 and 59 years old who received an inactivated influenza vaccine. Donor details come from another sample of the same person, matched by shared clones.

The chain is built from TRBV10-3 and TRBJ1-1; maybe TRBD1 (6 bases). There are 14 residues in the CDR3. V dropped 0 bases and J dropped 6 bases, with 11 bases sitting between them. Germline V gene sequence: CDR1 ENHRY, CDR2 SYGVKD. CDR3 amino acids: CAISESNGGPEAFF. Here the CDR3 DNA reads TGTGCCATCAGTGAGTCGAATGGGGGCCCTGAAGCTTTCTTT.

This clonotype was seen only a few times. CDR3 sequence reads: CASSPDRDRGYEQYF. The CDR3 bases are TGCGCCAGCAGCCCGGACCGGGACAGGGGATACGAGCAGTACTTC. V gene TRBV5-1 combines with J gene TRBJ2-7; 10 nucleotides agree with TRBD1. With V trimmed by 4 bases and J by 4 bases, 8 bases remained unmatched. Germline assignment: CDR1 SGHRS and CDR2 YFSETQ. This CDR3 spans 15 amino acids.

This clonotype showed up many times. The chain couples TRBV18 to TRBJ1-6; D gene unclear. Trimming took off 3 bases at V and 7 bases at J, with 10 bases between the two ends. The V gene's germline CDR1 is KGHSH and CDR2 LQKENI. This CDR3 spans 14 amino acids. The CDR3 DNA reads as TGTGCCAGCTCACCTACGTTCGGCAATTCACCCCTCCACTTT. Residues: CASSPTFGNSPLHF.

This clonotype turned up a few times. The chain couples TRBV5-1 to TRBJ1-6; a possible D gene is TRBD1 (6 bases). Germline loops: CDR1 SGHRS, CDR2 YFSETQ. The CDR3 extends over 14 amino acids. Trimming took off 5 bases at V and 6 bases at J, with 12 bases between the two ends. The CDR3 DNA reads TGCGCCAGCAGACAGGGATCGGCTAATTCACCCCTCCACTTT. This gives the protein CASRQGSANSPLHF. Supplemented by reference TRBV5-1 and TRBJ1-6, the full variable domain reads KAGVTQTPRYLIKTRGQQVTLSCSPISGHRSVSWYQQTPGQGLQFLFEYFSETQRNKGNFPGRFSGRQFSNSRSEMNVSTLELGDSALYLCASRQGSANSPLHFGNGTRLTVT.

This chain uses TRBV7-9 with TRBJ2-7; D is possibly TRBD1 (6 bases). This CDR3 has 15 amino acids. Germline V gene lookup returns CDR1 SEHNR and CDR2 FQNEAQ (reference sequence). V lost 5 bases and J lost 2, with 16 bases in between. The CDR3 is CASSPHRVPTYEQYF. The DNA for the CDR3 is TGTGCCAGCAGCCCTCACAGGGTCCCAACCTACGAGCAGTACTTC.

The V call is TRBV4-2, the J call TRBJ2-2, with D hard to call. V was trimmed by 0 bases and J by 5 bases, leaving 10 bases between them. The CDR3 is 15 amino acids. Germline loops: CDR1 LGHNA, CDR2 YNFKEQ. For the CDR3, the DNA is TGTGCCAGCAGCCAAGAAGTTAGACGGACCGGGGAGCTGTTTTTT. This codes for CASSQEVRRTGELFF.

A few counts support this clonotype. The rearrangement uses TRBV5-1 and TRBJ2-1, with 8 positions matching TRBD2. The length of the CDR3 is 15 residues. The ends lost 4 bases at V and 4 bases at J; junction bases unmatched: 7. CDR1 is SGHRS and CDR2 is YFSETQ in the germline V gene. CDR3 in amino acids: CASSVGTSTYNEQFF. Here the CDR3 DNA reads TGCGCCAGCAGCGTAGGGACTAGTACTTACAATGAGCAGTTCTTC.

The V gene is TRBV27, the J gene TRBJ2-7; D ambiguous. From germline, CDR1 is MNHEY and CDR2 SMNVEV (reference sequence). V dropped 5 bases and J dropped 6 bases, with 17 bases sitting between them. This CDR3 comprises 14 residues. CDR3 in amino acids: CASSPRLVTGEQYF. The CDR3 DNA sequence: TGTGCCAGCAGTCCACGATTGGTGACGGGCGAGCAGTACTTC.

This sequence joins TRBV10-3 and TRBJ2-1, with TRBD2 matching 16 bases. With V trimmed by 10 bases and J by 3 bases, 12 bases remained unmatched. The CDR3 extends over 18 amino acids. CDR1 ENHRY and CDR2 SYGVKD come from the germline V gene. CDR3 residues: CATPPGLAGGGFYNEQFF. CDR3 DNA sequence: TGTGCCACCCCTCCGGGACTAGCGGGAGGGGGTTTCTACAATGAGCAGTTCTTC.

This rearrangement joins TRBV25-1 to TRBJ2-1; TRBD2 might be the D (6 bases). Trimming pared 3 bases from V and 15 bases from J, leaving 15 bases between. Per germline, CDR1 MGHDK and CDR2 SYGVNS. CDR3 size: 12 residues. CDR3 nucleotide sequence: TGTGCCAGCAGTGATGCGGGGCGGGATCCGTTCTTC. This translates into CASSDAGRDPFF.

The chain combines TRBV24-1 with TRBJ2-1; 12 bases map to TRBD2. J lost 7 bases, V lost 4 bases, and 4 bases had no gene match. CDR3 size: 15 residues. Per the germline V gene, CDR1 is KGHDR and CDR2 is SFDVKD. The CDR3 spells CATSDGLAGFNEQFF. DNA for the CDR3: TGTGCCACCAGTGACGGACTAGCGGGATTTAATGAGCAGTTCTTC.

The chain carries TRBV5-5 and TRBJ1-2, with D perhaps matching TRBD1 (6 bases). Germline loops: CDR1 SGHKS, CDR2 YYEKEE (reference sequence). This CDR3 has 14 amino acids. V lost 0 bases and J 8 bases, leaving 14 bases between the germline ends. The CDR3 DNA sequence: TGTGCCAGCAGCTTGGTGGGGGCCCAGGGAGGCTACACCTTC. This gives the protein CASSLVGAQGGYTF. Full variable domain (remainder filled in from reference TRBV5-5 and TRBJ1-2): DAGVTQSPTHLIKTRGQQVTLRCSPISGHKSVSWYQQVLGQGPQFIFQYYEKEERGRGNFPDRFSARQFPNYSSELNVNALLLGDSALYLCASSLVGAQGGYTFGSGTRLTVV.

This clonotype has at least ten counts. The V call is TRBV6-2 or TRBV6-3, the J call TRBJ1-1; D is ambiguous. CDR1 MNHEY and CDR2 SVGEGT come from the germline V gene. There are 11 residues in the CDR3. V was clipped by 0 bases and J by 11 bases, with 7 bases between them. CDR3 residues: CASSYSGRAFF. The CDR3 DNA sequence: TGTGCCAGCAGTTACTCGGGGAGGGCTTTCTTT.

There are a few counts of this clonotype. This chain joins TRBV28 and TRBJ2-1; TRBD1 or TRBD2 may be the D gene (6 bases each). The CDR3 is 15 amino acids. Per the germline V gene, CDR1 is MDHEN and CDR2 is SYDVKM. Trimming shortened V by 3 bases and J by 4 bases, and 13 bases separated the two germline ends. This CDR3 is CASSFRGGFYNEQFF. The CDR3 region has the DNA TGTGCCAGCAGTTTTCGAGGGGGGTTTTACAATGAGCAGTTCTTC.

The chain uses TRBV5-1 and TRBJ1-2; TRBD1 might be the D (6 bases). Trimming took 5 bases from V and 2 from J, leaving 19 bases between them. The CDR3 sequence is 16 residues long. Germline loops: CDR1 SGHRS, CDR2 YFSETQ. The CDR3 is CASSSSRDTLNYGYTF. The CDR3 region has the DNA TGCGCCAGCAGTTCTTCCCGGGACACTCTCAACTATGGCTACACCTTC.

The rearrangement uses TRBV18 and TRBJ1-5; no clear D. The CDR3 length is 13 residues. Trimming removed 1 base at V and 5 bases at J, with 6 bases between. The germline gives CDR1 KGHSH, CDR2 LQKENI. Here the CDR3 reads CASSPLVDQPQHF. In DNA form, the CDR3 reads TGTGCCAGCTCACCACTTGTTGATCAGCCCCAGCATTTT.

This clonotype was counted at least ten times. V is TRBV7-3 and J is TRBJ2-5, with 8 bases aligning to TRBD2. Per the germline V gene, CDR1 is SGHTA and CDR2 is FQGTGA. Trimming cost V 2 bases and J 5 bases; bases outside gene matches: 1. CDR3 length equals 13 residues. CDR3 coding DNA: TGTGCCAGCAGCTTACAGCGGGAGGAGACCCAGTACTTC. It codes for CASSLQREETQYF. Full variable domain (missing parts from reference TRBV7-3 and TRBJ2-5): GAGVSQTPSNKVTEKGKYVELRCDPISGHTALYWYRQSLGQGPEFLIYFQGTGAADDSGLPNDRFFAVRPEGSVSTLKIQRTERGDSAVYLCASSLQREETQYFGPGTRLLVL.

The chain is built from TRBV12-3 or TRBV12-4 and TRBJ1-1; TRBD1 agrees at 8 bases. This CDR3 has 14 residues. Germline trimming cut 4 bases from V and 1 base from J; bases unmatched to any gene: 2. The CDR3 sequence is CASSSDRGNTEAFF. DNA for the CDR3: TGTGCCAGCAGTTCTGACAGGGGGAACACTGAAGCTTTCTTT.

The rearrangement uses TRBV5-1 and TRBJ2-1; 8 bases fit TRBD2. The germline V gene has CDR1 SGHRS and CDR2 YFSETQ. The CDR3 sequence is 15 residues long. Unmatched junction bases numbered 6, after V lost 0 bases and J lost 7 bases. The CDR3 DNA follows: TGCGCCAGCAGCTTGGATCCTAGCGGGCCAAATGAGCAGTTCTTC. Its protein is CASSLDPSGPNEQFF.

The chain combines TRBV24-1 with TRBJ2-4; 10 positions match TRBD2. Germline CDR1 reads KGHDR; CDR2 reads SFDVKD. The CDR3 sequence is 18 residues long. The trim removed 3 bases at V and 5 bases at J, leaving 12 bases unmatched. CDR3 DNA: TGTGCCACCAGTGATGGACTTCTAGCGGGGGATGCCCAAAACATTCAGTACTTC. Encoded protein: CATSDGLLAGDAQNIQYF.

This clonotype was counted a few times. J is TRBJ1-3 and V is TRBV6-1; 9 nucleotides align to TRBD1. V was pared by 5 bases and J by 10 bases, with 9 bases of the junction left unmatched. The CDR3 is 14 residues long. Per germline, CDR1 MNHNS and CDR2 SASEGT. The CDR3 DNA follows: TGTGCCAGCAGTCCTACCGGGACAGGGATAACCATATATTTT. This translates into CASSPTGTGITIYF.

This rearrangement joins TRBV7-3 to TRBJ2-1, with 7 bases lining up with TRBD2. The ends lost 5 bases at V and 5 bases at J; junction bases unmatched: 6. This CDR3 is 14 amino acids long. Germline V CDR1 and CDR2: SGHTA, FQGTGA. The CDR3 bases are TGTGCCAGCAGCCCAGGACTAGGAGACAATGAGCAGTTCTTC. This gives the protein CASSPGLGDNEQFF.

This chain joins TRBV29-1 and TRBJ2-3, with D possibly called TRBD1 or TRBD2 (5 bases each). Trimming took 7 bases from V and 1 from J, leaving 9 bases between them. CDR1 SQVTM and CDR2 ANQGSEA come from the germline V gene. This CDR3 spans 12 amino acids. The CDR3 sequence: CSGGYRTDTQYF. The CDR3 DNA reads TGCAGCGGGGGGTACCGCACAGATACGCAGTATTTT.

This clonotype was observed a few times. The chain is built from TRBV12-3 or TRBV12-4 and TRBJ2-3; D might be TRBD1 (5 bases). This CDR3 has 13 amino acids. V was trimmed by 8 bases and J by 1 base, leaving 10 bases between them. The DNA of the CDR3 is TGTGCCAGCGGATCGACAGGCACAGATACGCAGTATTTT. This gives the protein CASGSTGTDTQYF.

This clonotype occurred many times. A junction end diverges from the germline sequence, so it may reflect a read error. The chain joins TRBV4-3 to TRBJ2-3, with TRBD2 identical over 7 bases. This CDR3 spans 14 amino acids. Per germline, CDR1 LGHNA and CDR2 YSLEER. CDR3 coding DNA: TGTGCCAGCAGCCCGGGACTACCCACAGATACGCAGTATTTT. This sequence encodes CASSPGLPTDTQYF.

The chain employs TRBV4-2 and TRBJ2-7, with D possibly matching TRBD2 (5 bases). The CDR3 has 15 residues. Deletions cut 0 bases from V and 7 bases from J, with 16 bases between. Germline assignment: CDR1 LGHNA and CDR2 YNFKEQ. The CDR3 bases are TGTGCCAGCAGCCAAGATCACCAGACTAATCGGGAGCAGTACTTC. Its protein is CASSQDHQTNREQYF.